The 25 T cell receptor beta chains presented below share a single source sample, sequenced in a study of blood T cell repertoires in COVID-19. Sequencing used immunoSEQ multiplex PCR; TCRdb keeps in-frame clones, though not all of them. The sample consists of 250,000 to 300,000 clones, around 89% of them appearing once. Sequences were obtained from PBMCs or T cells enriched from blood (not recorded which). All receptors come from a man between 40 and 49 years old who had recovered from COVID-19.

CDR3 residues: CASSLISGGVSNEQFF. The CDR3 coding sequence is TGTGCCAGCAGCTTAATTAGCGGGGGGGTTTCGAATGAGCAGTTCTTC. The V call is TRBV11-1, the J call TRBJ2-1, with 11 bases identical to TRBD2. V trimming: 2 bases; J trimming: 7 bases; junction bases outside the gene matches: 7. The germline gives CDR1 SGHAT, CDR2 FQDESV (reference sequence). The CDR3 covers 16 residues.

V is TRBV5-1 and J is TRBJ2-7, with 12 bases aligning to TRBD1. Trimming at V came to 4 bases and at J to 5 bases, leaving 4 bases not matched to a gene. This CDR3 comprises 14 residues. In germline, CDR1 is SGHRS, CDR2 YFSETQ. The DNA of the CDR3 is TGCGCCAGCAGCCCGGGACAGGGGGCGAACGAGCAGTACTTC. Its translation: CASSPGQGANEQYF.

The V call is TRBV24-1, the J call TRBJ2-1; 8 positions match TRBD2. Trimming removed 4 bases from V and 4 bases from J; junction bases left unmatched: 5. CDR3 length equals 15 residues. The germline gives CDR1 KGHDR, CDR2 SFDVKD. The CDR3 sequence is CATSEKAGVYNEQFF. CDR3 in DNA: TGTGCCACCAGTGAAAAAGCGGGAGTATACAATGAGCAGTTCTTC.

This chain uses TRBV10-3 with TRBJ1-3; D call uncertain. The CDR3 is 14 amino acids. CDR1 ENHRY and CDR2 SYGVKD come from the germline V gene. The V end lost 4 bases, the J end lost 4 bases, and 11 bases lay between the germline ends. The chain's CDR3 is CAISVGESGNTIYF. CDR3 coding DNA: TGTGCCATCAGTGTCGGGGAGTCCGGAAACACCATATATTTT.

The V gene is TRBV7-2, the J gene TRBJ1-1, with D possibly being TRBD1 (5 bases). CDR3 length equals 15 residues. Germline lookup yields CDR1 SGHTA and CDR2 FQGNSA. V lost 2 bases and J lost 7, with 17 bases in between. The CDR3 DNA reads as TGTGCCAGCAGCTTATTCCGGGGGGAGCAGTATGAAGCTTTCTTT. Protein product: CASSLFRGEQYEAFF.

The rearrangement links TRBV7-3 to TRBJ2-2, with 15 nucleotides matching TRBD2. V lost 5 bases and J lost 5; bases outside the gene matches: 3. CDR1 and CDR2 from the germline V gene are SGHTA and FQGTGA. The CDR3 spans 16 residues. CDR3 in amino acids: CASSPGLAGGTGELFF. The DNA for the CDR3 is TGTGCCAGCAGCCCCGGACTAGCGGGGGGGACCGGGGAGCTGTTTTTT.

This clone was observed a single time. The chain joins TRBV3-1 (or the pseudogene TRBV3-2) to TRBJ2-1; weak D call: TRBD1 (5 bases). Germline-derived CDR1 and CDR2 are LGHDT and YNNKEL (reference sequence). This CDR3 spans 13 amino acids. V lost 5 bases to trimming and J lost 5 bases, with 10 bases between them. The CDR3: CASSADIDNEQFF. In DNA, the CDR3 is TGTGCCAGCAGCGCGGACATAGACAATGAGCAGTTCTTC.

In the case of this clone: Additional DNA sequences in this sample encode the identical CDR3. The chain uses TRBV18 and TRBJ1-2, with D perhaps TRBD1 (6 bases). Germline V lookup: CDR1 KGHSH, CDR2 LQKENI. The CDR3 loop spans 13 amino acids. V was clipped by 2 bases and J by 3 bases, with 7 bases between them. CDR3 sequence reads: CASSPSGDYGYTF. In DNA form, the CDR3 reads TGTGCCAGCTCACCATCAGGGGACTATGGCTACACCTTC. The full variable domain, rest sourced from reference TRBV18 and TRBJ1-2, is NAGVMQNPRHLVRRRGQEARLRCSPMKGHSHVYWYRQLPEEGLKFMVYLQKENIIDESGMPKERFSAEFPKEGPSILRIQQVVRGDSAAYFCASSPSGDYGYTFGSGTRLTVV.

The chain has TRBV7-3 and TRBJ2-1; the match to TRBD2 covers 10 bases. V lost 5 bases, J lost 9 bases, and 16 bases stayed unmatched. The germline gives CDR1 SGHTA, CDR2 FQGTGA. This CDR3 region has 17 residues. Written as DNA, the CDR3 is TGTGCCAGCAGCCTTCGCCCCGGCAGCGGGAGGGCCAGTGAGCAGTTCTTC. This translates into CASSLRPGSGRASEQFF.

This clone was seen a few times. The CDR3 sequence is CASSLVAGIGKEQYF. The CDR3 DNA sequence: TGTGCCAGCAGCTTAGTGGCAGGAATAGGTAAAGAGCAGTACTTC. This rearrangement joins TRBV11-2 to TRBJ2-7; no clear D. V gave up 1 base and J gave up 7 bases, with 17 bases separating them. This CDR3 contains 15 residues. Germline V gives CDR1 SGHAT, CDR2 FQNNGV.

This clone was seen a single time. The chain carries TRBV6-2 or TRBV6-3 and TRBJ2-7; possibly TRBD2 for D (6 bases). Germline V lookup: CDR1 MNHEY, CDR2 SVGEGT. V was cut by 5 bases and J by 0 bases, with 11 bases left in between. The CDR3 extends over 14 amino acids. CDR3 in amino acids: CASSEAGSSYEQYF. CDR3 bases: TGTGCCAGCAGTGAGGCGGGGAGCTCCTACGAGCAGTACTTC.

This chain connects TRBV18 to TRBJ2-7; a possible D gene is TRBD2 (6 bases). Germline V gene data show CDR1 as KGHSH and CDR2 as LQKENI. CDR3 length equals 15 residues. V lost 2 bases to trimming and J lost 3 bases, with 14 bases between them. CDR3: CASSPMEGLSYEQYF. CDR3 in DNA: TGTGCCAGCTCACCAATGGAGGGACTCAGCTACGAGCAGTACTTC. The whole variable domain, filled in from reference TRBV18 and TRBJ2-7, reads NAGVMQNPRHLVRRRGQEARLRCSPMKGHSHVYWYRQLPEEGLKFMVYLQKENIIDESGMPKERFSAEFPKEGPSILRIQQVVRGDSAAYFCASSPMEGLSYEQYFGPGTRLTVT.

The V gene is TRBV7-2, the J gene TRBJ2-7, with a weak D call TRBD1 (5 bases). V was cut by 0 bases and J by 6 bases, with 15 bases left in between. CDR3 length: 15 amino acids. Germline V gene lookup returns CDR1 SGHTA and CDR2 FQGNSA. CDR3 residues: CASSLARQGSREQYF. CDR3 sequence (DNA): TGTGCCAGCAGCTTAGCGCGTCAGGGTAGTCGCGAGCAGTACTTC.

The chain is built from TRBV3-1 (or the pseudogene TRBV3-2) and TRBJ2-7, with 13 bases aligning to TRBD2. V lost 1 base, J lost 2 bases, and 5 bases stayed unmatched. CDR1 is LGHDT and CDR2 is YNNKEL in the germline V gene (reference sequence). This CDR3 is 17 amino acids long. The DNA of the CDR3 is TGTGCCAGCAGCCAAGCGGGACTAGCGGGAATAGCCTACGAGCAGTACTTC. Residues: CASSQAGLAGIAYEQYF.

The CDR3: CASSAFGQVINNQPQHF. The CDR3 DNA reads as TGTGCCAGCAGTGCCTTTGGACAGGTAATCAACAATCAGCCCCAGCATTTT. The V and J genes are TRBV2 and TRBJ1-5, with 7 positions matching TRBD1. The germline CDR1 and CDR2 sequences are SNHLY and FYNNEI. The CDR3 has 17 residues. The junction had 12 bases not matched to a gene; V was cut back by 4 bases and J by 3 bases.

The V call is TRBV11-2, the J call TRBJ2-7; a possible D gene is TRBD2 (5 bases). This CDR3 comprises 15 residues. V lost 4 bases and J 5 bases, leaving 18 bases between the germline ends. Germline V lookup: CDR1 SGHAT, CDR2 FQNNGV. The CDR3 nucleotides read TGTGCCAGCAGCTCAACTAGACTCAAGCCCCACGAGCAGTACTTC. It yields the protein CASSSTRLKPHEQYF.

This chain connects TRBV27 to TRBJ2-7; 13 bases align to TRBD2. Germline V CDR1 and CDR2: MNHEY, SMNVEV (reference sequence). The trim removed 6 bases at V and 6 bases at J, leaving 5 bases unmatched. There are 14 residues in the CDR3. This chain's CDR3 is CASRAGTSGTEQYF. The CDR3 bases are TGTGCCAGCAGGGCCGGGACTAGCGGGACCGAGCAGTACTTC.

The chain employs TRBV7-3 and TRBJ2-1, with D unclear. The CDR3 length is 14 residues. The V and J ends lost 1 base and 6 bases respectively, with 10 bases between them. The germline V gene has CDR1 SGHTA and CDR2 FQGTGA. The CDR3 reads CASSLMHSSNEQFF. DNA of the CDR3: TGTGCCAGCAGCTTAATGCACAGTTCCAATGAGCAGTTCTTC.

The chain carries TRBV6-1 and TRBJ1-2, with 7 bases aligning to TRBD1. The V segment lost 2 bases and the J segment 5 bases; nucleotides outside the gene matches: 11. Per the germline V gene, CDR1 is MNHNS and CDR2 is SASEGT. The CDR3 contains 16 residues. The CDR3 bases are TGTGCCAGCAGTGAATGGGGTCAGGGGGTGGGATATGGCTACACCTTC. Encoded protein: CASSEWGQGVGYGYTF.

This clone has just a few counts. The chain carries TRBV4-3 and TRBJ2-1; 7 bases are a match to TRBD1. Trimming took 0 bases from V and 8 from J; bases not matched to a gene: 10. This CDR3 contains 16 residues. Germline V gene data show CDR1 as LGHNA and CDR2 as YSLEER. The CDR3 loop reads CASSQDRAGGLYEQFF. CDR3 coding DNA: TGCGCCAGCAGCCAAGATAGGGCAGGGGGTCTGTATGAGCAGTTCTTC.

V is TRBV15 and J is TRBJ2-7; 9 bases are shared with TRBD1. V trimming: 0 bases; J trimming: 3 bases; junction bases outside the gene matches: 3. Germline lookup yields CDR1 LNHNV and CDR2 YYDKDF (reference sequence). The CDR3 runs 15 residues. CDR3 DNA sequence: TGTGCCACCAGCAGAGAGAGGGACAGGGTCTACGAGCAGTACTTC. It is translated as CATSRERDRVYEQYF.

The chain is built from TRBV2 and TRBJ2-1, with 11 bases fitting TRBD2. Germline loops: CDR1 SNHLY, CDR2 FYNNEI. V lost 6 bases to trimming and J lost 8 bases; unmatched junction nucleotides: 9. The CDR3 has 15 residues. The CDR3 spells CASRETSGIWDEQFF. CDR3 nucleotide sequence: TGTGCCAGCAGGGAGACTAGCGGGATTTGGGATGAGCAGTTCTTC.

V usage is TRBV7-8 and J usage is TRBJ1-5, with TRBD1 matching 7 bases. Looked up from germline, CDR1 is SGHVS and CDR2 is FQNEAQ. Trimming took 3 bases from V and 0 from J; bases not matched to a gene: 20. The CDR3 extends over 21 amino acids. The CDR3 loop reads CASSFPTGTDDPEISNQPQHF. DNA of the CDR3: TGTGCCAGCAGCTTCCCAACCGGGACAGATGACCCTGAAATTAGCAATCAGCCCCAGCATTTT.

This clone was seen just once. The rearrangement joins TRBV9 to TRBJ1-1, with 10 bases matching TRBD1. This CDR3 contains 14 residues. V was clipped by 0 bases and J by 4 bases; unmatched bases: 0. From germline, CDR1 is SGDLS and CDR2 YYNGEE. CDR3 nucleotides: TGTGCCAGCAGCGTAGGACAGGGGGCCACTGAAGCTTTCTTT. The encoded protein is CASSVGQGATEAFF.

The chain uses TRBV18 and TRBJ1-1; D call uncertain. CDR3 length equals 14 residues. Trimming took off 4 bases at V and 2 bases at J, with 11 bases between the two ends. Germline lookup yields CDR1 KGHSH and CDR2 LQKENI. The DNA of the CDR3 is TGTGCCAGCTCACGGGTCGAGACTAACACTGAAGCTTTCTTT. It specifies CASSRVETNTEAFF.